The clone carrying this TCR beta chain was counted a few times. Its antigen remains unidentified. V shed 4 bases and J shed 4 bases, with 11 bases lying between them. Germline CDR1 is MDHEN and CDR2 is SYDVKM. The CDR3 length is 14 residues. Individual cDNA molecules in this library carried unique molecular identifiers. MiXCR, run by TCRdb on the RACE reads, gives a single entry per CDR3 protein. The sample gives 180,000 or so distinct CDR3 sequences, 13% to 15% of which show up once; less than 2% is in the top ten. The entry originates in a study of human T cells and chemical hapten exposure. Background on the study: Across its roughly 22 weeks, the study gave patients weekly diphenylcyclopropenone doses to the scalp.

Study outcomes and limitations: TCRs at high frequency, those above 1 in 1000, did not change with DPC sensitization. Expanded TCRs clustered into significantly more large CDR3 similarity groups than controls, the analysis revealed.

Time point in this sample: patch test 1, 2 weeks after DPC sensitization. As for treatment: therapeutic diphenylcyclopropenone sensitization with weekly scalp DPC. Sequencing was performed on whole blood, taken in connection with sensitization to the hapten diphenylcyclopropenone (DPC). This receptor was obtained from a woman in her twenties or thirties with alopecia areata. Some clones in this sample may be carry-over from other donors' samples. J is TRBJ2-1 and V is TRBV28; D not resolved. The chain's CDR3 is CASSSPLPYNEQFF. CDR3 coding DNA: TGTGCCAGCAGTTCCCCCTTACCGTACAATGAGCAGTTCTTC.